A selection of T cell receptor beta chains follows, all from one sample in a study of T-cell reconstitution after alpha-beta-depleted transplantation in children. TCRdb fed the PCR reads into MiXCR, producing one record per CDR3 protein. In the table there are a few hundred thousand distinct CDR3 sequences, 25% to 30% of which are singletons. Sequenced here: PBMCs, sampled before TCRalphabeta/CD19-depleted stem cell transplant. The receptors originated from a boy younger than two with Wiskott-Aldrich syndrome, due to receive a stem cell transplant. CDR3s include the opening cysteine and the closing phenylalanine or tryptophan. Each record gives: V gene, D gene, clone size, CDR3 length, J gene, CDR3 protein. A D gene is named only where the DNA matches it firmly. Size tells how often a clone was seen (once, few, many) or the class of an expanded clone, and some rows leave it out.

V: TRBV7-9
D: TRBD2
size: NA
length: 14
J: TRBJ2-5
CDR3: CASGQREGQETQYF

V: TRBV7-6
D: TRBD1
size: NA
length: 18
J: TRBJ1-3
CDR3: CASSSGQGAHFPGNTIYF

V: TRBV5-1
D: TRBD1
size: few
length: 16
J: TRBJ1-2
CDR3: CASSAGTGGANYGYTF

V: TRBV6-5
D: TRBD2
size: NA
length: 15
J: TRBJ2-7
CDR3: CASSYTSGLPSEQYF

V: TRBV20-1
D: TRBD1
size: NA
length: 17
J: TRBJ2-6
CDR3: CSAYLTGTGAGANVLTF

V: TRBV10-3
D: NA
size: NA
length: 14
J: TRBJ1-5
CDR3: CAISESGYDQPQHF

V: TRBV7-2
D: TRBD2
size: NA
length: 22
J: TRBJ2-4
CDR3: CASSTLMTSGSRRDGSKNIQYF

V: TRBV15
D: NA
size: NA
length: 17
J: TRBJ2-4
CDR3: CATSRGPIGDRKNIQYF

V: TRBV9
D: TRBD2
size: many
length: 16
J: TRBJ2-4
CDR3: CASSVGLAGTKNIQYF

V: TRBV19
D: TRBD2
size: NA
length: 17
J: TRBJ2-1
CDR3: CASSIPFGLAEYNEQFF

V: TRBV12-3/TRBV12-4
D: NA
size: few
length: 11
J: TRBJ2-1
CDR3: CASSLLGEAFF

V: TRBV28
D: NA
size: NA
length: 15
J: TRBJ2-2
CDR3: CAGISGLTSTGELFF

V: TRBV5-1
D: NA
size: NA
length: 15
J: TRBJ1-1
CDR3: CASSHGLSGGSEAFF

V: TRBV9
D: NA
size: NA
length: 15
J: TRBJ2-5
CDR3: CASSGSGVSQETQYF

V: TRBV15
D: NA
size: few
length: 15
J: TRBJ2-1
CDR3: CATSRDAGLYNEQFF

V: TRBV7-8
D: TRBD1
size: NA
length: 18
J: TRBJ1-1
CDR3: CASSLPDREHGPYTEAFF

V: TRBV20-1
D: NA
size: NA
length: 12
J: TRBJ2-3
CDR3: CSALGPTDTQYF

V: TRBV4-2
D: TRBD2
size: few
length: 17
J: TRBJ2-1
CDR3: CASSPRTSGSLNNEQFF

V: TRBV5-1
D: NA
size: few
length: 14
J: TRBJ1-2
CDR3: CASSFFSADWLNTF

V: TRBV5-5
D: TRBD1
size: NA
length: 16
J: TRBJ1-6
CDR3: CASSAGQGTGNSPLHF

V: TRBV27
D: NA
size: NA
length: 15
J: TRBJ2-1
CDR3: CASRLRDPYYNEQFF

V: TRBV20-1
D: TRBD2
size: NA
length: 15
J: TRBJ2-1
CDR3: CSARGLAGGVIEQFF

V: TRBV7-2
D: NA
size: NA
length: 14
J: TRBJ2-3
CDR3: CANRRGASTDTQYF

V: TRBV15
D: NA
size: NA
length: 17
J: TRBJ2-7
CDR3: CATSSKDGTRRVYEQYF

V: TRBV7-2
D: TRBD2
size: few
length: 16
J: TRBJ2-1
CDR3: CASRLGSGLESNEQFF

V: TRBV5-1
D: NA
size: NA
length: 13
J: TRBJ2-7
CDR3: CASSLRVSYEQYF

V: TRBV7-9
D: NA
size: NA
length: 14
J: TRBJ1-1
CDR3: CASSPTGQYTEAFF

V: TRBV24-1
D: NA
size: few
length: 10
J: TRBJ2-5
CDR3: CATPLETQYF

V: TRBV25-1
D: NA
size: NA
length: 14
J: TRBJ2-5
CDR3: CASSDPNRAVTQYF

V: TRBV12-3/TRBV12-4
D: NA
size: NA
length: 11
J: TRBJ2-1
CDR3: CASRQGHEQFF

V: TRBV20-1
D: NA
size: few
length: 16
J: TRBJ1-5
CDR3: CSARPRGTDINQPQHF

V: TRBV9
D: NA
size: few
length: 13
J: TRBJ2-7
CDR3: CASSVMSGAEQYF

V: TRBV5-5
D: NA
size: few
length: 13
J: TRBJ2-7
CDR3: CASGSGMAYEQYF

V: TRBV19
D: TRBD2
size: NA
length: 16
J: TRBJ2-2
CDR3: CASSPKTSGWSGELFF

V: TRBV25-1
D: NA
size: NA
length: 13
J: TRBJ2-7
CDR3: CASSDPYSYEQYF

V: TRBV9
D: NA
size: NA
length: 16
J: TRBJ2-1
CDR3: CASSVTGSFSYNEQFF

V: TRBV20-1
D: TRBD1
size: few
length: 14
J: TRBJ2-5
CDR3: CSAEGAVGQETQYF

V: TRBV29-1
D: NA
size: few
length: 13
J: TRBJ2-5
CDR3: CSVDRNPQETQYF

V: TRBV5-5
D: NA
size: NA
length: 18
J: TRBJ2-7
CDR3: CASSLEGRSGGRIYEQYF

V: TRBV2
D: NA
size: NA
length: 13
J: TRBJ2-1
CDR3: CASRQGPYNEQFF

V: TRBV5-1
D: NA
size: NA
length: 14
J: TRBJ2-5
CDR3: CASSLEAPQETQYF

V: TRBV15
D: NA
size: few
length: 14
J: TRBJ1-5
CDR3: CATSRDLRGQPQHF

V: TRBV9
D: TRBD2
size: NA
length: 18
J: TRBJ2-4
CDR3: CASSLRGEREGIKNIQYF

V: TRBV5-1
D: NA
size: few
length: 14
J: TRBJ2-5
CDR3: CASSLGPYQETQYF

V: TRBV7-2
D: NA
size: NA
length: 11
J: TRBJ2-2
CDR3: CASSLNGALFF

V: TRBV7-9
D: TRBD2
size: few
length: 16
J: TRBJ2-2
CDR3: CASSPLAGFGTGELFF

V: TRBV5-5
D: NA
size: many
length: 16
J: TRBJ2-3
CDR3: CASSRGSAPSTDTQYF

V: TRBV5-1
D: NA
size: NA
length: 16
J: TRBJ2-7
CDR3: CASSLGVPQGWYEQYF